These T cell receptor beta chains were read from a single sample in a study of T cells after yellow fever vaccination. TCRdb analysed the 5' RACE reads with MiXCR anew, one entry per CDR3 protein. The table includes 340,000 or so distinct CDR3 sequences, around 13% detected once. The source was CD4+ T cells sorted from PBMCs, collected 15 days after the yellow fever booster vaccination. The receptors shown here come from a young man who received the YFV17D yellow fever vaccine. The CDR3 runs from the conserved cysteine through the conserved F or W. The D gene is left open where the match is weak. The size of a clone is reported for some rows only, either as once, few or many, or as a class for expanded clones.

D: NA; size: few; J: TRBJ1-4; V: TRBV2; DNA: TGTGCCAGCAGCCTTGACAGAGCCTCTAATGAAAAACTGTTTTTT; CDR3: CASSLDRASNEKLFF
D: TRBD1; size: few; J: TRBJ1-4; V: TRBV19; DNA: TGTGCCAGTAGTATCGGGACAGGCAATGAAAAACTGTTTTTT; CDR3: CASSIGTGNEKLFF
D: TRBD1; size: NA; J: TRBJ1-1; V: TRBV11-2; DNA: TGTGCCAGCAGCTTAGAGGCAGGGGGTGGCACTGAAGCTTTCTTT; CDR3: CASSLEAGGGTEAFF
D: TRBD2; size: few; J: TRBJ2-3; V: TRBV4-3; DNA: TGCGCCAGCAGCCAAGCCGCAACACTAGCGGGGGGGAACACAGATACGCAGTATTTT; CDR3: CASSQAATLAGGNTDTQYF
D: TRBD1; size: NA; J: TRBJ1-4; V: TRBV18; DNA: TGTGCCAGCTCACCACTCGGACAGGGGGAAAAACTGTTTTTT; CDR3: CASSPLGQGEKLFF
D: NA; size: NA; J: TRBJ2-2; V: TRBV29-1; DNA: TGCAGCGTCCAGGACAGTGGAAACACCGGGGAGCTGTTTTTT; CDR3: CSVQDSGNTGELFF
D: NA; size: few; J: TRBJ2-7; V: TRBV7-3; DNA: TGTGCCAGCAGCCCCCTGGGTGCAGGCGAGCAGTACTTC; CDR3: CASSPLGAGEQYF
D: NA; size: few; J: TRBJ2-5; V: TRBV18; DNA: TGTGCCAGCTCATCATCCCGCGTGGGGGGTACCCAAGAGACCCAGTACTTC; CDR3: CASSSSRVGGTQETQYF
D: TRBD1; size: few; J: TRBJ2-3; V: TRBV23-1; DNA: TGCGCCAGCATTCGGGACAGGGGTCAATCCGATACGCAGTATTTT; CDR3: CASIRDRGQSDTQYF
D: NA; size: few; J: TRBJ1-1; V: TRBV18; DNA: TGTGCCAGCTCAACCGCAGGGGCTGAAGCTTTCTTT; CDR3: CASSTAGAEAFF
D: NA; size: few; J: TRBJ2-5; V: TRBV6-2/TRBV6-3; DNA: TGTGCCAGCAGCCCCGGGCAGGGTGGGACCCAGTACTTC; CDR3: CASSPGQGGTQYF
D: TRBD1; size: NA; J: TRBJ2-1; V: TRBV2; DNA: TGTGCCAGCAGGAGACAGGGGTTCGACAATGAGCAGTTCTTC; CDR3: CASRRQGFDNEQFF
D: NA; size: once; J: TRBJ2-1; V: TRBV7-2; DNA: TGTGCCAGCAGCCAGCTGGGGGGTGGGGATGAGCAGTTCTTC; CDR3: CASSQLGGGDEQFF
D: TRBD2; size: few; J: TRBJ2-3; V: TRBV4-2; DNA: TGTGCCAGCAGTCCACGGGAGGTAGCGGGGGGCACAGATACGCAGTATTTT; CDR3: CASSPREVAGGTDTQYF
D: TRBD2; size: few; J: TRBJ2-5; V: TRBV6-2/TRBV6-3; DNA: TGTGCCAGCAGAACTAGCGCCCGGGAGACCCAGTACTTC; CDR3: CASRTSARETQYF
D: TRBD1; size: NA; J: TRBJ1-2; V: TRBV10-3; DNA: TGTGCCATCAGTGAGCCGACAGGGGTGGGCTACACCTTC; CDR3: CAISEPTGVGYTF
D: NA; size: few; J: TRBJ2-5; V: TRBV25-1; DNA: TGTGCCAGCAGTGAAAGGCCCTACGGTACTTGGACCCAGTACTTC; CDR3: CASSERPYGTWTQYF
D: TRBD2; size: few; J: TRBJ2-7; V: TRBV5-1; DNA: TGCGCCAGCAGCTTGGTTCCAGCGGGGGGCGCCACCTACGAGCAGTACTTC; CDR3: CASSLVPAGGATYEQYF
D: TRBD1; size: few; J: TRBJ2-2; V: TRBV29-1; DNA: TGCAGCGTTGCCGGGACAGATAACACCGGGGAGCTGTTTTTT; CDR3: CSVAGTDNTGELFF
D: TRBD1; size: few; J: TRBJ2-5; V: TRBV11-3; DNA: TGTGCCAGCAGCCCGGGGACAGGTGGCGAGACCCAGTACTTC; CDR3: CASSPGTGGETQYF